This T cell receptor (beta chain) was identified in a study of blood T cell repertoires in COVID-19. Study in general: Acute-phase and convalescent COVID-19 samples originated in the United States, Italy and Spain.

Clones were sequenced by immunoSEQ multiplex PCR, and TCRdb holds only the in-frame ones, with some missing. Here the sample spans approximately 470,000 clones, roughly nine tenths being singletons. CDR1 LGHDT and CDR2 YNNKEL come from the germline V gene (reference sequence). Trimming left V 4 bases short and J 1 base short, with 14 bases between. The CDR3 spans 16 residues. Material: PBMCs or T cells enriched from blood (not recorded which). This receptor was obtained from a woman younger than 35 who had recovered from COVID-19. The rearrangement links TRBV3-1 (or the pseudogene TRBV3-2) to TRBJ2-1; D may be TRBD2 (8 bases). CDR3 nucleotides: TGTGCCAGCAGCCCCGGGAGGGGGCATTCCTACAATGAGCAGTTCTTC. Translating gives CASSPGRGHSYNEQFF.